This T cell receptor beta chain was obtained from a study of cytomegalovirus exposure and HLA in healthy donors. 13 Jbeta primers and 60 Vbeta primers were used for the PCR. Sequencing was performed with immunoSEQ multiplex PCR; in TCRdb, only in-frame clones are kept and a portion is missing. Of about 110,000 clones in the sample, 55% to 80% were seen once. V lost 3 bases and J lost 5, with 7 bases in between. Germline values: CDR1 SEHNR, CDR2 FQNEAQ (reference sequence). The length of the CDR3 is 12 residues. The sample comprised PBMCs. The receptor was derived from a woman aged 30 to 39 in good health and CMV-seronegative. The V call is TRBV7-9, the J call TRBJ1-1; the D is unclear. In DNA, the CDR3 is TGTGCCAGCAGCTTTCCGGTGACTGAAGCTTTCTTT. Translated, it gives CASSFPVTEAFF.